This TCR beta chain was identified in a study of OX40 agonist ivuxolimab in advanced cancers. This CDR3 is built from 11 residues. Germline V CDR1 and CDR2: MGHDK, SYGVNS. The study sampled blood at baseline, cycle 4 day 1, and cycle 7 day 1. Assay: immunoSEQ multiplex PCR; the TCRdb copy retains only in-frame clones and omits some. Among under 20,000 clones, 75% to 85% were seen once, and the ten largest hold about 15%. The sequence was obtained from an adult with an advanced solid tumor such as melanoma, head and neck, liver or kidney cancer. This material consisted of CD4+ or CD8+ T cells sorted from blood, taken in a trial of the OX40 agonist ivuxolimab. This chain uses TRBV25-1 with TRBJ2-5; D possibly corresponds to TRBD1 (5 bases). The J call could be wrong; TRBJ2-7 is a better fit for the DNA end. The CDR3, as DNA: TGTGCCAGCAGCAGGGTCTACGAGCAGTACTTC. Protein sequence: CASSRVYEQYF.